These T cell receptor beta chains were read from a single sample in a study of blood T cell repertoires in COVID-19. Repertoires were generated with immunoSEQ multiplex PCR, while TCRdb's copy carries only in-frame clones and drops some. This sample yields tens of thousands of clones, of which almost 90% are seen a single time; about an eighth belongs to the top ten. Material for sequencing was peripheral blood. These receptors were taken from a man in his sixties or seventies with acute or convalescent COVID-19. Both conserved end residues are trimmed from each CDR3. A D gene is named only where the DNA matches it firmly.

v_call	d_call	cdr3_aa
TRBV5-1	NA	ASSPSTSTEQF
TRBV12-5	TRBD2	ASGPAGLAGSLAYNEQF
TRBV5-1	NA	ASSSVQQDNQPQH
TRBV5-8	NA	ASSLWGGDPSNQPQH
TRBV27	TRBD1	ASSLRQGAGGYT
TRBV3-1/TRBV3-2	NA	ASSQGGYEQF
TRBV5-1	TRBD2	ASSPGLAANEQF
TRBV29-1	NA	SVDQTNYGYT
TRBV2	TRBD1	ASNPRGQGSPLH
TRBV29-1	NA	SVGHEANTGELF
TRBV2	NA	ASSLEFLNEKLF
TRBV3-1/TRBV3-2	NA	ASSQESRTEAF
TRBV21-1	NA	ASSKLRQGWNTEAF
TRBV27	NA	ASSFWGRYGYT
TRBV5-1	TRBD1	ASSFGQGDGYT
TRBV7-9	NA	ASSIGDNEQF
TRBV11-2	NA	ASSFRGQETQY
TRBV6-6	TRBD1	ASRGQGGNYGYT
TRBV28	TRBD1	ASDRGRYQPQH
TRBV28	TRBD2	ASSLSGTSGITGELF
TRBV28	TRBD1	ASSFSGTGVRETQY
TRBV6-5	NA	ASCPGIRTYEQY
TRBV19	TRBD2	ASSGGPTSGRGNEQF
TRBV29-1	TRBD1	SGQGYGTEAF
TRBV18	NA	ASSSGTSNTGELF
TRBV9	TRBD2	ASSAGTSGSTYNEQF
TRBV19	TRBD2	ASSIERTSYYNEQF
TRBV6-4	NA	ASSVDRSTYGYT
TRBV6-2/TRBV6-3	TRBD2	ASSPFPGLAGDGSYNEQF
TRBV9	NA	ASSATAHTSNYGYT
TRBV28	NA	ASSLRGNTEAF
TRBV7-2	NA	ASSPDNEQF
TRBV6-6	NA	ASRTQTANTGELF
TRBV12-5	TRBD1	ASGLGTGIYEQY
TRBV15	TRBD1	ATSPWTGISTDTQY
TRBV3-1/TRBV3-2	TRBD1	ASSQAGGNSPLH
TRBV10-3	TRBD2	AISESVGTSNRLPGTGELF
TRBV18	TRBD2	ASSPLVAGGTDTQY
TRBV7-9	NA	ASTRGTSSGNTIY
TRBV5-1	TRBD1	ASSLDSRGSVSRLDQETQY
TRBV5-1	TRBD1	ASSLDPGGSIQPQH
TRBV19	TRBD2	ASSPSGRIGEQY
TRBV7-3	NA	ASSYRANTGELF
TRBV5-1	NA	ASSQGTAGTEAF
TRBV29-1	NA	SVETTLNTGELF
TRBV7-3	TRBD1	ASSLLGQGVTEAF
TRBV21-1	NA	ASSHRGYDYGYT
TRBV18	NA	ASSPGGASSYNSPLH
TRBV28	NA	ASSLLGLAERQETQY
TRBV29-1	NA	SVEREDEQF
TRBV7-6	TRBD1	ASSSRGRSYNSPLH
TRBV29-1	NA	SGLGYSTEAF
TRBV5-6	NA	ASSLYSGHSPLH
TRBV15	NA	ATSPGVANTGELF